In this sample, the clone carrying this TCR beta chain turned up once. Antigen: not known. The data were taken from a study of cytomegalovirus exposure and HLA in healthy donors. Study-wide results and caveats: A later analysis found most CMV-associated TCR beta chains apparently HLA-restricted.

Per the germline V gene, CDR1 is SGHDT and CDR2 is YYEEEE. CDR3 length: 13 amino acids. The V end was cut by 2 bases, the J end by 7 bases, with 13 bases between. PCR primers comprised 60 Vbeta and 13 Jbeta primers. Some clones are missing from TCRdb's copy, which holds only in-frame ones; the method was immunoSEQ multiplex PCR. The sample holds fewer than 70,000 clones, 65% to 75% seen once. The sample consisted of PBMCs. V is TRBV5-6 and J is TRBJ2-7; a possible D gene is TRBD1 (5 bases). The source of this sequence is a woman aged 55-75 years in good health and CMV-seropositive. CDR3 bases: TGTGCCAGCAGCTTAGTTGGGGCTAGGGAGCAGTACTTC. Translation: CASSLVGAREQYF.